This TCR beta chain comes out of a study of shared clonotypes between healthy human individuals. Whole-study findings and limits: Naive CD4 clonotype sharing across several donors was about 5%. Shared clonotypes across all four donors exceeded non-shared ones in generation probability.

V lost 5 bases, J lost 0 bases, and 3 bases stayed unmatched. Germline V gene sequence: CDR1 SGHAT, CDR2 FQDESV (reference sequence). The CDR3 extends over 15 amino acids. In regard to this clone: The antigen remains unidentified.

Division of CD4+ cells produced a CD45RA+ naive subset and a CD45RA-negative memory subset. Replicate PCRs from sorted subsets contained around 200 ng DNA, which is tens of thousands of T cell genomes. This table comes from immunoSEQ multiplex PCR, and its TCRdb copy is limited to in-frame clones, with some not included. Of millions of clones listed, 90% to 95% are singletons. This sequence joins TRBV11-1 and TRBJ2-3; 9 bases are a match to TRBD1. This receptor was obtained from a young man in good health. The material sequenced was naive CD4+ T cells sorted from blood. Subset indicated: CD45RA+ positively selected. The CDR3 reads CASSHGQGSTDTQYF. CDR3 in DNA: TGTGCCAGCAGCCATGGACAGGGGAGCACAGATACGCAGTATTTT. Full variable domain (rest looked up from reference TRBV11-1 and TRBJ2-3): EAEVAQSPRYKITEKSQAVAFWCDPISGHATLYWYRQILGQGPELLVQFQDESVVDDSQLPKDRFSAERLKGVDSTLKIQPAELGDSAMYLCASSHGQGSTDTQYFGPGTRLTVL.